The T cell receptor beta chain described here comes from a study of T cells in Graves' hyperthyroidism and ophthalmopathy. About this clonotype itself: The antigen remains unidentified. This sequence may be a read error, since a much larger clone differs from it by one base.

Authors of the study amplified TCR beta CDR3 regions from RNA transcripts. HTBI primers were used for first-round RT-PCR of the TCR CDR3. TCRdb passed the multiplex PCR reads through MiXCR, listing each CDR3 protein once. The repertoire consists of 600,000 to 700,000 distinct CDR3 sequences, with 40% to 55% occurring once and the leading ten covering less than 9%. CDR1 is SNHLY, CDR2 FYNNEI, per germline. The CDR3 extends over 14 amino acids. V was clipped by 3 bases and J by 6 bases; unmatched bases: 5. Study findings and constraints: Researchers found most expanded thyroid clonotypes above 0.001 in blood as well. A model of 13 V-J pairs discriminated ophthalmopathy from stable hyperthyroidism. With a median lead of approximately 6 months before onset, the model predicted ophthalmopathy.

Specimen: peripheral blood or thyroid tissue (not recorded which). The sequence derives from an adult man with Graves' disease, either hyperthyroidism or ophthalmopathy (not recorded which). The V gene is TRBV2, the J gene TRBJ2-7; 10 bases line up with TRBD2. CDR3 sequence (DNA): TGTGCCAGCAGTGAGAGCGGGGGGGCCTGCGAGCAGTACTTC. Encoded protein: CASSESGGACEQYF.